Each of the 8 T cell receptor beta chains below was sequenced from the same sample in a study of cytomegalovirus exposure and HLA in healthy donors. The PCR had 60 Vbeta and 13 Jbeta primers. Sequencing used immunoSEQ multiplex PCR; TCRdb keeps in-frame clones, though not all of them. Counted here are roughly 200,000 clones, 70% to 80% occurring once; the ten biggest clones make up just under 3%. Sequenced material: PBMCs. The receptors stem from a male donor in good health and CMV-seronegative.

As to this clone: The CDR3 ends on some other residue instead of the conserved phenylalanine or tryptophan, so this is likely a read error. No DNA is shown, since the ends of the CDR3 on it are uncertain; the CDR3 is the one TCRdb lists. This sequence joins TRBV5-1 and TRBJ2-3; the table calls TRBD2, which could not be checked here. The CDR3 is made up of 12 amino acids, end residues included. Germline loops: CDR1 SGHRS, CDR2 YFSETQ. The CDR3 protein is CASSPFGTTPVV.

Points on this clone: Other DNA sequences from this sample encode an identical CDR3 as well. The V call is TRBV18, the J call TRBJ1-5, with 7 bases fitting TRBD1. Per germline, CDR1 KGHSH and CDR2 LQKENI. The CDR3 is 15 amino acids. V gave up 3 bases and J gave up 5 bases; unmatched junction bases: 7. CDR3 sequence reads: CASSPPGTAYQPQHF. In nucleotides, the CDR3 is TGTGCCAGCTCACCGCCCGGGACAGCATATCAGCCCCAGCATTTT.

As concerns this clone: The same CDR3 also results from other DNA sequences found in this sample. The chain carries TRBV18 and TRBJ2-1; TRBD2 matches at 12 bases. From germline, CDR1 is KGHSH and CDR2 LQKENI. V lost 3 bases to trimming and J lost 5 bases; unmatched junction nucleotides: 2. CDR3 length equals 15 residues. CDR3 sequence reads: CASSPRLAGDNEQFF. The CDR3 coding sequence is TGTGCCAGCTCACCCCGACTAGCGGGGGACAATGAGCAGTTCTTC.

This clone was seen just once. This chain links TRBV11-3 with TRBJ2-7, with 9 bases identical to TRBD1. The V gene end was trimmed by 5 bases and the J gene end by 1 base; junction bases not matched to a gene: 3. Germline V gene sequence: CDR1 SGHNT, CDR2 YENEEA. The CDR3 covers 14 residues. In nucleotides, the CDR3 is TGTGCCAGCAGCCCGACAGGGGGGTCCTACGAGCAGTACTTC. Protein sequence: CASSPTGGSYEQYF.

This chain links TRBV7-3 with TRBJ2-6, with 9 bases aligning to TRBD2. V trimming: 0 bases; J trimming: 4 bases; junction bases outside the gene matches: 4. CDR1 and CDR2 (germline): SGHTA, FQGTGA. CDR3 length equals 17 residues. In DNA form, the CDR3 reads TGTGCCAGCAGCTTAACGGCGGGAGGGTGGGGGGCCAACGTCCTGACTTTC. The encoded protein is CASSLTAGGWGANVLTF. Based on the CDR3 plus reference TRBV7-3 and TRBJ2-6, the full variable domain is GAGVSQTPSNKVTEKGKYVELRCDPISGHTALYWYRQSLGQGPEFLIYFQGTGAADDSGLPNDRFFAVRPEGSVSTLKIQRTERGDSAVYLCASSLTAGGWGANVLTFGAGSRLTVL.

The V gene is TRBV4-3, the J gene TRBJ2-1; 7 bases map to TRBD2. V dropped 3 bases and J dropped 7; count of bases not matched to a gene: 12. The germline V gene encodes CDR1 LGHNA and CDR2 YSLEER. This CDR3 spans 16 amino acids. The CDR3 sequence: CASSHSFRGRENEQFF. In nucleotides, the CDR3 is TGCGCCAGCAGCCACTCCTTCCGCGGGAGAGAGAATGAGCAGTTCTTC.

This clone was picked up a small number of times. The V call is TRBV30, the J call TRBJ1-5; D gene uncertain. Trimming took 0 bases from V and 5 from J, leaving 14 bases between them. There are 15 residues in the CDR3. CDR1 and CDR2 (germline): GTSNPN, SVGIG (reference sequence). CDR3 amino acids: CAWSVPNGFHQPQHF. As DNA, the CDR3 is TGTGCCTGGAGTGTACCGAACGGGTTTCATCAGCCCCAGCATTTT.

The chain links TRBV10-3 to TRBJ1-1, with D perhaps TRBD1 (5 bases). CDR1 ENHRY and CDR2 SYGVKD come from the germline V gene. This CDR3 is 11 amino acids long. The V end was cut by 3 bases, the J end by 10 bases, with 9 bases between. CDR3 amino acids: CAISEGARAFF. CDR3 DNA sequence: TGTGCCATCAGTGAAGGGGCTCGAGCTTTCTTT.